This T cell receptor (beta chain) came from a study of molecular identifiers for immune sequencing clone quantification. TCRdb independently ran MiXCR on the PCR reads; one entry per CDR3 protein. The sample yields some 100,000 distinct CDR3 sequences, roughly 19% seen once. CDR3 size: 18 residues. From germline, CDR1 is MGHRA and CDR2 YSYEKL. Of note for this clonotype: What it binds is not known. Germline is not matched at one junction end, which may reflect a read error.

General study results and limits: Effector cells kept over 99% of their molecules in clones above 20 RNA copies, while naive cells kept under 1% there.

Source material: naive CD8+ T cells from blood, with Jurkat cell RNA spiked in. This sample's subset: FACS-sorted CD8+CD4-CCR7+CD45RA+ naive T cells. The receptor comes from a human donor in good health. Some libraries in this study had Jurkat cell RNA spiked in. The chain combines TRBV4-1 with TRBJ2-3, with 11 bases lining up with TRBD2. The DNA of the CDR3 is TGCGCCAGCGGCCAAAGCATAGCGGGGGGGCCTGTCGCAGATACGCAGTATTTT. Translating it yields CASGQSIAGGPVADTQYF.